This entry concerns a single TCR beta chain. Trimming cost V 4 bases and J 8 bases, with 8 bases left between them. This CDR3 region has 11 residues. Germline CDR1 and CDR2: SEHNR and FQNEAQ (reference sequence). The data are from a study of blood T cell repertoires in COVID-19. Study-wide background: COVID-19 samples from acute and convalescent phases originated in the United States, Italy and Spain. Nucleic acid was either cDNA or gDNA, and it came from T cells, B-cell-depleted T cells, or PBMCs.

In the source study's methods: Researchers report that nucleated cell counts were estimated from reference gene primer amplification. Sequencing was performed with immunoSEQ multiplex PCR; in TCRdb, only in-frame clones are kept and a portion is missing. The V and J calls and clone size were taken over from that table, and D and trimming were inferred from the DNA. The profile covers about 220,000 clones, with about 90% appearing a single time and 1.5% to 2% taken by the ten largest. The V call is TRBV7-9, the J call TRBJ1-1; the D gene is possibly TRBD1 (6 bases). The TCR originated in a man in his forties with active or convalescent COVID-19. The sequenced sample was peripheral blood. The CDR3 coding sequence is TGTGCCAGCAGCTCCGGACAGGAAGCTTTCTTT. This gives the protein CASSSGQEAFF.